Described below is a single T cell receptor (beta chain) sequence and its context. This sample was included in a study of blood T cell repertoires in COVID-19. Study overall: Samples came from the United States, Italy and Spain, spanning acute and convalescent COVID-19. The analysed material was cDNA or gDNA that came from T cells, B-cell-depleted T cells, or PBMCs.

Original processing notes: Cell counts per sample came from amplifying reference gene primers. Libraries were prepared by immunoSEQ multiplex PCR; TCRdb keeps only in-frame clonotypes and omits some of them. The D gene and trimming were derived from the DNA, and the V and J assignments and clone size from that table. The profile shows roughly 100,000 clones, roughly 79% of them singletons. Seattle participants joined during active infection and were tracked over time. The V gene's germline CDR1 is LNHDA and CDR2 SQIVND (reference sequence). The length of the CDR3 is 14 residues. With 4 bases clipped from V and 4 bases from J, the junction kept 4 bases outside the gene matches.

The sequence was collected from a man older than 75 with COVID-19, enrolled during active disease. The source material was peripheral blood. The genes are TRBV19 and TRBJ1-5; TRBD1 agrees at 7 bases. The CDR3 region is CASSKTGENQPQHF. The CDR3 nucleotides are TGTGCCAGTAGTAAAACAGGGGAGAATCAGCCCCAGCATTTT. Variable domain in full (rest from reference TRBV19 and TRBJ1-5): DGGITQSPKYLFRKEGQNVTLSCEQNLNHDAMYWYRQDPGQGLRLIYYSQIVNDFQKGDIAEGYSVSREKKESFPLTVTSAQKNPTAFYLCASSKTGENQPQHFGDGTRLSIL.